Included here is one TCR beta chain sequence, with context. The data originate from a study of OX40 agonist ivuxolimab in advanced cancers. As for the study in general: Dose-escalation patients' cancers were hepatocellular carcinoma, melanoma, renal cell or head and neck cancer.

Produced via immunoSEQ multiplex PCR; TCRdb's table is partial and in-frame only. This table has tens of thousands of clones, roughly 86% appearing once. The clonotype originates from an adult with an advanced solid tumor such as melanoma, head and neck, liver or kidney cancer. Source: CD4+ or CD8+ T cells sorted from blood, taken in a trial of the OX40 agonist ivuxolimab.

CDR3 amino acids: CASSSMGPLNEKLFF. In nucleotides, the CDR3 is TGTGCCAGCAGTTCCATGGGACCGCTTAATGAAAAACTGTTTTTT. This chain connects TRBV27 to TRBJ1-4; a weak D match, TRBD1 (5 bases). The germline V gene encodes CDR1 MNHEY and CDR2 SMNVEV (reference sequence). The V end was cut by 4 bases, the J end by 4 bases, with 13 bases between. The CDR3 runs to 15 residues.